The rows below give T cell receptor beta chains drawn from one sample of a study of cytomegalovirus exposure and HLA in healthy donors. Data came from immunoSEQ multiplex PCR; TCRdb stores just in-frame clones and leaves some out. This sample carries 90,000 to 110,000 clones, around 70% of them seen once, and the ten largest clones take roughly 5.5%. The material sequenced was PBMCs. These receptor sequences come from a woman in her seventies in good health and CMV-seropositive. The CDR3 runs from the conserved cysteine through the conserved F or W. The order of the fields is J gene, D gene, V gene, clone size, CDR3 DNA, CDR3 protein. D genes are given only for firm matches. Clone size is stated in some rows and not others, as once, few, many or a class when expanded.

J: TRBJ2-2; D: -; V: TRBV2; size: -; DNA: TGTGCCAGCAGTGAAAACCCGGGATGGGCCGGGGAGCTGTTTTTT; CDR3: CASSENPGWAGELFF
J: TRBJ1-2; D: -; V: TRBV4-1; size: few; DNA: TGCGCCAGCAGCCAGCGGGAGACTAACTATGGCTACACCTTC; CDR3: CASSQRETNYGYTF
J: TRBJ2-5; D: -; V: TRBV7-2; size: -; DNA: TGTGCCAGCAGCTTAGGCGGGGCCCAAGAGACCCAGTACTTC; CDR3: CASSLGGAQETQYF
J: TRBJ1-1; D: -; V: TRBV2; size: -; DNA: TGTGCCAGCAGTGCTGGCCCCCAGGGGGCTTTCTTT; CDR3: CASSAGPQGAFF
J: TRBJ1-4; D: TRBD1; V: TRBV19; size: few; DNA: TGTGCCAGTAGTATACAGGGGGCAACTAATGAAAAACTGTTTTTT; CDR3: CASSIQGATNEKLFF
J: TRBJ1-2; D: -; V: TRBV19; size: -; DNA: TGTGCCAGTAGTATAGGGGCAGGCCTATCATATGGCTACACCTTC; CDR3: CASSIGAGLSYGYTF
J: TRBJ2-3; D: -; V: TRBV7-2; size: few; DNA: TGTGCCAGCAGCTTGGGCGGCACAGATACGCAGTATTTT; CDR3: CASSLGGTDTQYF
J: TRBJ2-6; D: -; V: TRBV4-3; size: -; DNA: TGCGCCAGCAGCCAAGTGTCGGGAACTGGGGCCAACGTCCTGACTTTC; CDR3: CASSQVSGTGANVLTF
J: TRBJ2-2; D: TRBD1; V: TRBV11-2; size: once; DNA: TGTGCCAGCAGCTCCGGGACAGGGGGGACCGGGGAGCTGTTTTTT; CDR3: CASSSGTGGTGELFF
J: TRBJ1-1; D: -; V: TRBV27; size: few; DNA: TGTGCCAGCAGTTTGTCGACAGCCCAGAATGAAGCTTTCTTT; CDR3: CASSLSTAQNEAFF
J: TRBJ1-4; D: -; V: TRBV5-5; size: -; DNA: TGTGCCAGCAGCCCTCAGGGCTCTGGTAATGAAAAACTGTTTTTT; CDR3: CASSPQGSGNEKLFF
J: TRBJ2-3; D: TRBD2; V: TRBV5-1; size: -; DNA: TGCGCCAGCAGCCGCGGGACTAGCGGGGTTGTGGATACGCAGTATTTT; CDR3: CASSRGTSGVVDTQYF
J: TRBJ2-5; D: TRBD1; V: TRBV7-7; size: -; DNA: TGTGCTAGCAGCGGGACAGGGACGGGTCCGGAGACCCAGTACTTC; CDR3: CASSGTGTGPETQYF
J: TRBJ1-4; D: -; V: TRBV18; size: -; DNA: TGTGCCAGCTCACATGACGGGTTGAGTGAAAAACTGTTTTTT; CDR3: CASSHDGLSEKLFF
J: TRBJ2-3; D: -; V: TRBV6-5; size: few; DNA: TGTGCCAGCAGTTACTGGGGAACTAGCCCAGATACGCAGTATTTT; CDR3: CASSYWGTSPDTQYF
J: TRBJ1-6; D: -; V: TRBV5-1; size: few; DNA: TGCGCCAGCAGCTCCGGGAATTCACCCCTCCACTTT; CDR3: CASSSGNSPLHF
J: TRBJ1-5; D: -; V: TRBV4-3; size: -; DNA: TGCGCCAGCAGCCCCACCTCGGGGGGCGGACAGCCCCAGCATTTT; CDR3: CASSPTSGGGQPQHF
J: TRBJ2-7; D: TRBD2; V: TRBV5-1; size: few; DNA: TGCGCCAGCAGCTTGGAATGGGCGGGGGTTGGGAAGTCCTACGAGCAGTACTTC; CDR3: CASSLEWAGVGKSYEQYF
J: TRBJ2-3; D: -; V: TRBV10-1; size: -; DNA: TGCGCCAGCAATCGAGGGGGTACGCAGTATTTT; CDR3: CASNRGGTQYF
J: TRBJ2-7; D: -; V: TRBV29-1; size: -; DNA: TGCAGCGTTGAAACAGGGATCGGCGAGCAGTACTTC; CDR3: CSVETGIGEQYF
J: TRBJ1-4; D: TRBD1; V: TRBV7-9; size: -; DNA: TGTGCCAGCAGCCCTGGGACAGCTAATGAAAAACTGTTTTTT; CDR3: CASSPGTANEKLFF
J: TRBJ1-5; D: -; V: TRBV5-1; size: -; DNA: TGCGCCAGCAATGCCCTGCCAGAGGAACAGCCCCAGCATTTT; CDR3: CASNALPEEQPQHF
J: TRBJ1-1; D: -; V: TRBV15; size: -; DNA: TGTGCCACCAGCACTGCGCGGACTGAAGCTTTCTTT; CDR3: CATSTARTEAFF
J: TRBJ2-7; D: TRBD1; V: TRBV30; size: -; DNA: TGTGCCTGGAGCCTGACAGGGGTCACCTACGAGCAGTACTTC; CDR3: CAWSLTGVTYEQYF
J: TRBJ1-1; D: TRBD1; V: TRBV7-8; size: -; DNA: TGTGCCAGCAGCCCAAGGGGGACAGGGGTTTATGAAGCTTTCTTT; CDR3: CASSPRGTGVYEAFF
J: TRBJ1-1; D: -; V: TRBV19; size: few; DNA: TGTGCCAGTAGTATAGTCTGGAACACTGAAGCTTTCTTT; CDR3: CASSIVWNTEAFF
J: TRBJ1-4; D: -; V: TRBV5-1; size: -; DNA: TGCGCCAGCTCCCCGGGGACTATAGGTGAAAAACTGTTTTTT; CDR3: CASSPGTIGEKLFF
J: TRBJ2-1; D: -; V: TRBV11-3; size: -; DNA: TGTGCCAGCAGCTTAGATAATGCGGCCTACAATGAGCAGTTCTTC; CDR3: CASSLDNAAYNEQFF
J: TRBJ1-5; D: TRBD1; V: TRBV7-2; size: -; DNA: TGTGCCAGCAGGGACAGGACAGGGGGCTATCAGCCCCAGCATTTT; CDR3: CASRDRTGGYQPQHF
J: TRBJ1-5; D: -; V: TRBV2; size: once; DNA: TGTGCCAGCAGTGGACAGGCGGTAGCCAATCAGCCCCAGCATTTT; CDR3: CASSGQAVANQPQHF
J: TRBJ1-1; D: -; V: TRBV5-1; size: -; DNA: TGCGCCAGCAGCTTGTGGGGGGGAGAGAGAAACACTGAAGCTTTCTTT; CDR3: CASSLWGGERNTEAFF
J: TRBJ1-3; D: -; V: TRBV5-1; size: -; DNA: TGCGCCAGCAGCTTGTGGGGCAGGGACTCTGGAAACACCATATATTTT; CDR3: CASSLWGRDSGNTIYF
J: TRBJ1-2; D: -; V: TRBV27; size: -; DNA: TGTGCCAGCAGTCCCCAAACAGGAGTCTATGGCTACACCTTC; CDR3: CASSPQTGVYGYTF
J: TRBJ1-2; D: -; V: TRBV19; size: -; DNA: TGTGCCAGTAGTGCAGTCTTGGTGGATGGCTACACCTTC; CDR3: CASSAVLVDGYTF
J: TRBJ2-7; D: TRBD1; V: TRBV6-5; size: -; DNA: TGTGCCAGCAGTTACTCGCCGGGACAGACCTACGAGCAGTACTTC; CDR3: CASSYSPGQTYEQYF